Listed below are T cell receptor beta chains from one sample, sequenced in a study of OX40 agonist ivuxolimab in advanced cancers. Only in-frame clones appear in the TCRdb table, and some are missing; sequencing was by immunoSEQ multiplex PCR. The data show some 130,000 clones, 90% seen once. Specimen: CD4+ or CD8+ T cells sorted from blood, collected in a trial of the OX40 agonist ivuxolimab. The receptors originated from an adult with an advanced solid tumor such as melanoma, head and neck, liver or kidney cancer. Each CDR3 is given with its conserved first and last residue. A D gene is named only where the DNA matches it firmly. Size values are once, few and many counts, or a class for expanded clones, and some rows have none.

D gene: TRBD1; CDR3 length: 15; V gene: TRBV5-5; clone size: NA; J gene: TRBJ2-7; CDR3 protein: CASSPGTGVGHEQYF; CDR3 DNA: TGTGCCAGCAGCCCCGGGACAGGGGTCGGCCACGAGCAGTACTTC
D gene: NA; CDR3 length: 14; V gene: TRBV7-9; clone size: NA; J gene: TRBJ1-2; CDR3 protein: CASSYVGFGAGYTF; CDR3 DNA: TGTGCCAGCAGCTACGTAGGGTTCGGGGCTGGCTACACCTTC
D gene: NA; CDR3 length: 14; V gene: TRBV5-1; clone size: NA; J gene: TRBJ2-3; CDR3 protein: CASSLGGPTDTQYF; CDR3 DNA: TGCGCCAGCAGCTTGGGAGGGCCTACAGATACGCAGTATTTT
D gene: NA; CDR3 length: 15; V gene: TRBV5-6; clone size: NA; J gene: TRBJ1-2; CDR3 protein: CASSLDGVGNYGYTF; CDR3 DNA: TGTGCCAGCAGCTTGGATGGGGTTGGTAACTATGGCTACACCTTC
D gene: TRBD2; CDR3 length: 13; V gene: TRBV10-3; clone size: NA; J gene: TRBJ2-1; CDR3 protein: CASGLANHNEQFF; CDR3 DNA: TGTGCCAGCGGACTAGCTAATCACAATGAGCAGTTCTTC
D gene: NA; CDR3 length: 15; V gene: TRBV6-5; clone size: NA; J gene: TRBJ2-7; CDR3 protein: CASTSPGAGTDEQYF; CDR3 DNA: TGTGCCAGCACTTCGCCGGGCGCAGGGACCGACGAGCAGTACTTC
D gene: NA; CDR3 length: 15; V gene: TRBV28; clone size: NA; J gene: TRBJ1-1; CDR3 protein: CASRTQGSPNTEAFF; CDR3 DNA: TGTGCCAGCAGGACTCAGGGATCGCCAAACACTGAAGCTTTCTTT
D gene: NA; CDR3 length: 13; V gene: TRBV2; clone size: NA; J gene: TRBJ2-5; CDR3 protein: CASILGPSYEQYF; CDR3 DNA: NA
D gene: TRBD1; CDR3 length: 16; V gene: TRBV4-2; clone size: NA; J gene: TRBJ1-4; CDR3 protein: CASSQKGTGGDEKLFF; CDR3 DNA: TGTGCCAGCAGCCAGAAAGGGACAGGGGGAGATGAAAAACTGTTTTTT
D gene: NA; CDR3 length: 13; V gene: TRBV6-1; clone size: NA; J gene: TRBJ1-5; CDR3 protein: CASSDREYQPQHF; CDR3 DNA: TGTGCCAGCAGTGACAGGGAGTATCAGCCCCAGCATTTT
D gene: TRBD2; CDR3 length: 16; V gene: TRBV7-2; clone size: NA; J gene: TRBJ2-1; CDR3 protein: CASSLAASGSGDEQFF; CDR3 DNA: TGTGCCAGCAGCTTAGCGGCTAGCGGGAGTGGCGATGAGCAGTTCTTC
D gene: TRBD1; CDR3 length: 15; V gene: TRBV2; clone size: NA; J gene: TRBJ2-2; CDR3 protein: CASNGQGRNTGELFF; CDR3 DNA: TGTGCCAGCAACGGACAGGGGCGGAACACCGGGGAGCTGTTTTTT
D gene: NA; CDR3 length: 13; V gene: TRBV25-1; clone size: NA; J gene: TRBJ1-1; CDR3 protein: CASSETVNTEAFF; CDR3 DNA: TGTGCCAGCAGTGAAACCGTGAACACTGAAGCTTTCTTT
D gene: NA; CDR3 length: 14; V gene: TRBV6-1; clone size: NA; J gene: TRBJ1-5; CDR3 protein: CASSVPGLQKPQHF; CDR3 DNA: TGTGCCAGCAGTGTCCCGGGCTTGCAAAAGCCCCAGCATTTT
D gene: NA; CDR3 length: 14; V gene: TRBV7-9; clone size: NA; J gene: TRBJ2-2; CDR3 protein: CASSLWAGTGELFF; CDR3 DNA: TGTGCCAGCAGCTTGTGGGCGGGGACCGGGGAGCTGTTTTTT
D gene: TRBD2; CDR3 length: 14; V gene: TRBV5-4; clone size: NA; J gene: TRBJ2-5; CDR3 protein: CASSLEAGSETQYF; CDR3 DNA: TGTGCCAGCAGCTTGGAAGCGGGAAGCGAGACCCAGTACTTC
D gene: NA; CDR3 length: 14; V gene: TRBV6-1; clone size: NA; J gene: TRBJ1-3; CDR3 protein: CASSEGGSGNTIYF; CDR3 DNA: TGTGCCAGCAGTGAAGGTGGCTCTGGAAACACCATATATTTT
D gene: TRBD1; CDR3 length: 13; V gene: TRBV6-5; clone size: NA; J gene: TRBJ2-7; CDR3 protein: CATRTGGSYEQYF; CDR3 DNA: TGTGCCACTAGGACAGGGGGATCCTACGAGCAGTACTTC
D gene: TRBD2; CDR3 length: 15; V gene: TRBV19; clone size: once; J gene: TRBJ2-1; CDR3 protein: CASSINSGNYNEQFF; CDR3 DNA: TGTGCCAGTAGTATTAATAGCGGGAATTACAATGAGCAGTTCTTC
D gene: NA; CDR3 length: 12; V gene: TRBV7-8; clone size: NA; J gene: TRBJ1-1; CDR3 protein: CASSSRYTEAFF; CDR3 DNA: TGTGCCAGCAGCTCCCGTTACACTGAAGCTTTCTTT
D gene: TRBD1; CDR3 length: 15; V gene: TRBV28; clone size: NA; J gene: TRBJ1-4; CDR3 protein: CASSPHWTGPGGLFF; CDR3 DNA: TGTGCCAGCAGCCCCCATTGGACAGGCCCCGGGGGACTGTTTTTT
D gene: TRBD1; CDR3 length: 14; V gene: TRBV6-6; clone size: NA; J gene: TRBJ1-4; CDR3 protein: CASRTGPTNEKLFF; CDR3 DNA: TGTGCCAGCAGGACAGGGCCAACTAATGAAAAACTGTTTTTT
D gene: NA; CDR3 length: 13; V gene: TRBV28; clone size: NA; J gene: TRBJ1-5; CDR3 protein: CASTGRTNQPQHF; CDR3 DNA: TGTGCCAGCACCGGCAGAACAAATCAGCCCCAGCATTTT
D gene: TRBD1; CDR3 length: 17; V gene: TRBV5-1; clone size: NA; J gene: TRBJ2-1; CDR3 protein: CASSLTPGQGALNEQFF; CDR3 DNA: TGCGCCAGCAGCTTAACTCCCGGACAGGGGGCGTTGAATGAGCAGTTCTTC
D gene: TRBD1; CDR3 length: 15; V gene: TRBV14; clone size: once; J gene: TRBJ1-1; CDR3 protein: CASTLRTGGATEAFF; CDR3 DNA: TGTGCCAGCACCCTAAGGACAGGGGGAGCGACTGAAGCTTTCTTT
D gene: NA; CDR3 length: 12; V gene: TRBV7-8; clone size: NA; J gene: TRBJ1-1; CDR3 protein: CASSQGETEAFF; CDR3 DNA: TGTGCCAGCAGCCAGGGAGAAACTGAAGCTTTCTTT
D gene: NA; CDR3 length: 16; V gene: TRBV7-3; clone size: NA; J gene: TRBJ2-1; CDR3 protein: CASSLNGGNLYNEQFF; CDR3 DNA: TGTGCCAGCAGCTTAAATGGGGGCAACCTCTACAATGAGCAGTTCTTC
D gene: NA; CDR3 length: 14; V gene: TRBV6-5; clone size: NA; J gene: TRBJ1-5; CDR3 protein: CASRQAGSNQPQHF; CDR3 DNA: TGTGCCAGCCGACAGGCAGGTAGCAATCAGCCCCAGCATTTT
D gene: NA; CDR3 length: 15; V gene: TRBV5-1; clone size: NA; J gene: TRBJ1-4; CDR3 protein: CASSLRLGGNEKLFF; CDR3 DNA: TGCGCCAGCAGCTTGCGGCTCGGGGGGAATGAAAAACTGTTTTTT
D gene: NA; CDR3 length: 14; V gene: TRBV9; clone size: NA; J gene: TRBJ2-7; CDR3 protein: CASSSRSDSYEQYF; CDR3 DNA: TGTGCCAGCAGCTCCCGATCCGACAGCTACGAGCAGTACTTC
D gene: NA; CDR3 length: 13; V gene: TRBV7-3; clone size: NA; J gene: TRBJ2-2; CDR3 protein: CASSNKGPGELFF; CDR3 DNA: TGTGCCAGCAGCAATAAAGGCCCCGGGGAGCTGTTTTTT
D gene: NA; CDR3 length: 16; V gene: TRBV11-3; clone size: NA; J gene: TRBJ1-3; CDR3 protein: CASSLDTTVSGNTIYF; CDR3 DNA: TGTGCCAGCAGCTTAGATACGACCGTCTCTGGAAACACCATATATTTT
D gene: NA; CDR3 length: 14; V gene: TRBV28; clone size: NA; J gene: TRBJ1-5; CDR3 protein: CASSPGGLVRPQHF; CDR3 DNA: TGTGCCAGCAGTCCGGGGGGATTGGTAAGACCCCAGCATTTT
D gene: TRBD2; CDR3 length: 16; V gene: TRBV5-4; clone size: NA; J gene: TRBJ2-5; CDR3 protein: CASLYIAGGRGETQYF; CDR3 DNA: TGTGCCAGCCTATATATCGCGGGCGGGAGGGGAGAGACCCAGTACTTC
D gene: NA; CDR3 length: 16; V gene: TRBV5-1; clone size: NA; J gene: TRBJ2-7; CDR3 protein: CASSLGGGGAGYEQYF; CDR3 DNA: TGCGCCAGCAGCTTGGGTGGCGGAGGGGCTGGTTACGAGCAGTACTTC
D gene: NA; CDR3 length: 15; V gene: TRBV2; clone size: NA; J gene: TRBJ1-2; CDR3 protein: CASSPTGNSNYGYTF; CDR3 DNA: TGTGCCAGCAGTCCGACGGGAAATTCTAACTATGGCTACACCTTC
D gene: TRBD1; CDR3 length: 16; V gene: TRBV5-6; clone size: once; J gene: TRBJ1-5; CDR3 protein: CASSHGTGGSNQPQHF; CDR3 DNA: TGTGCCAGCAGCCACGGGACAGGGGGTAGCAATCAGCCCCAGCATTTT
D gene: TRBD1; CDR3 length: 16; V gene: TRBV5-6; clone size: NA; J gene: TRBJ1-2; CDR3 protein: CASSLVGDRGDYGYTF; CDR3 DNA: TGTGCCAGCAGCTTGGTTGGGGACAGGGGGGACTATGGCTACACCTTC
D gene: NA; CDR3 length: 12; V gene: TRBV21-1; clone size: NA; J gene: TRBJ2-7; CDR3 protein: CASQGSSYEQYF; CDR3 DNA: TGTGCCAGCCAGGGGAGCTCCTACGAGCAGTACTTC
D gene: TRBD1; CDR3 length: 15; V gene: TRBV5-5; clone size: NA; J gene: TRBJ2-7; CDR3 protein: CASSLGDRGFYEQYF; CDR3 DNA: TGTGCCAGCAGCTTGGGGGACAGGGGCTTTTACGAGCAGTACTTC
D gene: TRBD2; CDR3 length: 19; V gene: TRBV28; clone size: NA; J gene: TRBJ2-1; CDR3 protein: CASSTYMGGAGGLDNEQFF; CDR3 DNA: TGTGCCAGCAGTACTTATATGGGGGGGGCGGGAGGACTCGACAATGAGCAGTTCTTC
D gene: TRBD1; CDR3 length: 15; V gene: TRBV5-4; clone size: NA; J gene: TRBJ2-3; CDR3 protein: CASSLLQGETDTQYF; CDR3 DNA: TGTGCCAGCAGCTTGTTACAGGGGGAAACAGATACGCAGTATTTT
D gene: NA; CDR3 length: 14; V gene: TRBV28; clone size: once; J gene: TRBJ1-2; CDR3 protein: CASSFATEVYGYTF; CDR3 DNA: TGTGCCAGCAGTTTCGCCACGGAAGTCTATGGCTACACCTTC
D gene: TRBD1; CDR3 length: 18; V gene: TRBV7-3; clone size: NA; J gene: TRBJ2-6; CDR3 protein: CASSVGQAPFSGANVLTF; CDR3 DNA: TGTGCCAGCAGCGTGGGACAGGCACCCTTCTCTGGGGCCAACGTCCTGACTTTC
D gene: NA; CDR3 length: 15; V gene: TRBV5-1; clone size: few; J gene: TRBJ1-1; CDR3 protein: CASSLEGPGTTEAFF; CDR3 DNA: TGCGCCAGCAGCTTGGAGGGTCCAGGAACCACTGAAGCTTTCTTT
D gene: NA; CDR3 length: 16; V gene: TRBV27; clone size: NA; J gene: TRBJ2-5; CDR3 protein: CASSPSLGSTVYGQYF; CDR3 DNA: TGTGCCAGCAGTCCCTCCCTCGGGAGTACGGTCTACGGGCAGTACTTC
D gene: NA; CDR3 length: 14; V gene: TRBV7-9; clone size: NA; J gene: TRBJ1-5; CDR3 protein: CASSFQGSNQPQHF; CDR3 DNA: TGTGCCAGCAGCTTTCAGGGGAGCAATCAGCCCCAGCATTTT
D gene: TRBD1; CDR3 length: 15; V gene: TRBV5-6; clone size: NA; J gene: TRBJ1-5; CDR3 protein: CASSLWTGGSQPQHF; CDR3 DNA: TGTGCCAGCAGCTTGTGGACAGGGGGCAGTCAGCCCCAGCATTTT
D gene: TRBD1; CDR3 length: 15; V gene: TRBV6-1; clone size: NA; J gene: TRBJ1-5; CDR3 protein: CASSSDRGRGQPQHF; CDR3 DNA: TGTGCCAGCAGTTCCGACAGGGGGCGCGGTCAGCCCCAGCATTTT
D gene: NA; CDR3 length: 18; V gene: TRBV27; clone size: NA; J gene: TRBJ1-5; CDR3 protein: CASSPTPKGHFSNQPQHF; CDR3 DNA: TGTGCCAGCAGTCCGACCCCGAAGGGACATTTTAGCAATCAGCCCCAGCATTTT
D gene: NA; CDR3 length: 15; V gene: TRBV30; clone size: NA; J gene: TRBJ2-3; CDR3 protein: CAWRSADSSTDTQYF; CDR3 DNA: TGTGCCTGGAGATCGGCGGATTCTAGCACAGATACGCAGTATTTT
D gene: NA; CDR3 length: 14; V gene: TRBV18; clone size: few; J gene: TRBJ2-7; CDR3 protein: CASSPVPGPYEQYF; CDR3 DNA: TGTGCCAGCTCACCCGTCCCAGGGCCTTACGAGCAGTACTTC
D gene: NA; CDR3 length: 18; V gene: TRBV28; clone size: NA; J gene: TRBJ2-6; CDR3 protein: CASSLYRGSTSGANVLTF; CDR3 DNA: TGTGCCAGCAGTTTATACCGGGGATCCACCTCTGGGGCCAACGTCCTGACTTTC
D gene: TRBD2; CDR3 length: 21; V gene: TRBV2; clone size: NA; J gene: TRBJ2-3; CDR3 protein: CASSPLVGTSGSHRGTDTQYF; CDR3 DNA: TGTGCCAGCAGCCCCCTGGTTGGGACTAGCGGGAGCCATCGGGGGACAGATACGCAGTATTTT
D gene: TRBD2; CDR3 length: 14; V gene: TRBV7-6; clone size: NA; J gene: TRBJ2-3; CDR3 protein: CASSSRLAGDTQYF; CDR3 DNA: TGTGCCAGCAGCTCTCGTCTAGCGGGTGATACGCAGTATTTT